Shown below are 28 T cell receptor beta chains from a single sample sequenced in a study of blood T cell repertoires in COVID-19. The assay was immunoSEQ multiplex PCR, and TCRdb's table has in-frame clones only and misses some. The sample includes around 250,000 clones, over 80% seen only once; the top ten take 0.95% to 1.5%. The sample was PBMCs or T cells enriched from blood (not recorded which). These receptors all come from a human donor in a cohort exposed to, infected with or recovered from COVID-19 (not recorded which). The donor label of this sample is uncertain.

The chain's CDR3 is CASSMDRAGNTEAFF. DNA of the CDR3: TGTGCCAGCAGTATGGACAGGGCGGGGAACACTGAAGCTTTCTTT. The V gene is TRBV6-4, the J gene TRBJ1-1; 8 positions agree with TRBD1. V trimming: 5 bases; J trimming: 1 base; junction bases outside the gene matches: 6. Germline values: CDR1 MRHNA, CDR2 SNTAGT. This CDR3 spans 15 amino acids.

J is TRBJ1-6 and V is TRBV24-1; no firm D call. V gave up 5 bases and J gave up 7 bases, with 8 bases separating them. Germline V gives CDR1 KGHDR, CDR2 SFDVKD. CDR3 length: 13 residues. This CDR3 reads CATSAGKNSPLHF. In DNA, the CDR3 is TGTGCCACCAGTGCCGGGAAGAATTCACCCCTCCACTTT.

The CDR3 reads CASSKGGGSSYNSPLHF. CDR3 nucleotide sequence: TGTGCCAGCAGCAAAGGGGGCGGAAGCTCCTATAATTCACCCCTCCACTTT. The chain combines TRBV21-1 with TRBJ1-6; the tabulated D call, TRBD1, remains unverified against the DNA. TRBV21-1 is designated a pseudogene. CDR3 length: 17 residues.

This sequence joins TRBV7-2 and TRBJ2-7; 8 positions match TRBD2. CDR1 and CDR2 (germline): SGHTA, FQGNSA. The CDR3 has 15 residues. V gave up 1 base and J gave up 1 base; unmatched junction bases: 3. The DNA of the CDR3 is TGTGCCAGCAGCTTAGTAGCGGGGCTGTCCTACGAGCAGTACTTC. This translates into CASSLVAGLSYEQYF. The whole variable domain, remainder taken from reference TRBV7-2 and TRBJ2-7, is GAGVSQSPSNKVTEKGKDVELRCDPISGHTALYWYRQSLGQGLEFLIYFQGNSAPDKSGLPSDRFSAERTGGSVSTLTIQRTQQEDSAVYLCASSLVAGLSYEQYFGPGTRLTVT.

The rearrangement joins TRBV30 to TRBJ1-5; TRBD1 agrees at 8 bases. Germline lookup yields CDR1 GTSNPN and CDR2 SVGIG (reference sequence). With 3 bases clipped from V and 7 bases from J, the junction kept 14 bases outside the gene matches. The CDR3 runs 16 residues. The CDR3 nucleotides are TGTGCCTGGAGCCCAGGGGGCACCCCTCGTAGACAGCCCCAGCATTTT. Encoded protein: CAWSPGGTPRRQPQHF.

The rearrangement links TRBV29-1 to TRBJ1-5; TRBD1 matches at 10 bases. Germline values: CDR1 SQVTM, CDR2 ANQGSEA. Trimming at V came to 7 bases and at J to 3 bases, leaving 6 bases not matched to a gene. The CDR3 covers 14 residues. CDR3 protein: CSEPDRGNNQPQHF. DNA for the CDR3: TGCAGCGAACCGGACAGGGGGAACAATCAGCCCCAGCATTTT.

Here the CDR3 reads CASSLALDSNSYEQYF. The CDR3 DNA reads TGCGCCAGCAGCTTGGCCTTGGACAGTAATTCCTACGAGCAGTACTTC. This chain joins TRBV5-1 and TRBJ2-7; TRBD1 is a possible D gene (6 bases). CDR1 SGHRS and CDR2 YFSETQ come from the germline V gene. Trimming removed 0 bases at V and 1 base at J, with 14 bases between. The CDR3 has 16 residues. Based on the CDR3 plus reference TRBV5-1 and TRBJ2-7, the full variable domain is KAGVTQTPRYLIKTRGQQVTLSCSPISGHRSVSWYQQTPGQGLQFLFEYFSETQRNKGNFPGRFSGRQFSNSRSEMNVSTLELGDSALYLCASSLALDSNSYEQYFGPGTRLTVT.

CDR3 nucleotides: TGTGCCAGCAGTGGGGACAGGGCTTCCACCGGGGAGCTGTTTTTT. As protein: CASSGDRASTGELFF. This chain joins TRBV2 and TRBJ2-2; TRBD1 matches at 9 bases. With 4 bases clipped from V and 4 bases from J, the junction kept 4 bases outside the gene matches. The CDR3 contains 15 residues. The germline V gene has CDR1 SNHLY and CDR2 FYNNEI.

Written as DNA, the CDR3 is TGTGCCAGCTCACCAGACAGAACTAACTATGGCTACACCTTC. As protein: CASSPDRTNYGYTF. The chain combines TRBV18 with TRBJ1-2; perhaps TRBD1 as D (5 bases). Germline CDR1 KGHSH, CDR2 LQKENI. The length of the CDR3 is 14 residues. Trimming removed 2 bases from V and 0 bases from J, with 7 bases in between.

The rearrangement uses TRBV7-9 and TRBJ1-2; 9 positions match TRBD1. Germline values: CDR1 SEHNR, CDR2 FQNEAQ (reference sequence). The CDR3 spans 16 residues. With V trimmed by 5 bases and J by 4 bases, 11 bases remained unmatched. For the CDR3, the DNA is TGTGCCAGCAGCCAAGTTCACCAGGGACAGGGCTATGGCTACACCTTC. Protein: CASSQVHQGQGYGYTF.

The genes are TRBV4-1 and TRBJ1-1; 7 positions match TRBD1. Trimming at V came to 4 bases and at J to 3 bases, leaving 5 bases not matched to a gene. Germline V gives CDR1 MGHRA, CDR2 YSYEKL. The CDR3 length is 14 residues. The CDR3 reads CASSLGQADTEAFF. The CDR3 nucleotides are TGCGCCAGCAGCCTCGGACAGGCGGACACTGAAGCTTTCTTT.

This sequence joins TRBV5-1 and TRBJ2-7; no firm D call. CDR3 length: 14 residues. Trimming took 4 bases from V and 0 from J, leaving 11 bases between them. Germline CDR1 SGHRS, CDR2 YFSETQ. CDR3 residues: CASSPSGASYEQYF. The CDR3 DNA reads as TGCGCCAGCAGCCCCAGTGGTGCCTCCTACGAGCAGTACTTC.

The DNA for the CDR3 is TGTGCCAGCAGCGAGGCACGGGACAGGGGTGAGTGGAAGGTCTACGAGCAGTACTTC. Residues: CASSEARDRGEWKVYEQYF. The chain is built from TRBV21-1 and TRBJ2-7; the table's D call TRBD1 went unverified against the DNA. TRBV21-1 is a known pseudogene. The CDR3 spans 19 residues.

In this sample, this clone turned up once. DNA for the CDR3: TGCGCCAGCAGCCAAGATCGGACAGGGTCATGGCCCCAGCATTTT. Its translation is CASSQDRTGSWPQHF. The V gene is TRBV4-1, the J gene TRBJ1-5; 8 positions agree with TRBD1. The V and J ends lost 0 bases and 9 bases, in that order; junction bases with no gene match: 7. Germline V gene sequence: CDR1 MGHRA, CDR2 YSYEKL. The CDR3 runs 15 residues.

The chain carries TRBV11-2 and TRBJ2-7, with D possibly TRBD2 on 5 matching bases. Trimming shortened V by 1 base and J by 5 bases, and 21 bases separated the two germline ends. Germline V CDR1 and CDR2: SGHAT, FQNNGV. This CDR3 contains 17 residues. DNA of the CDR3: TGTGCCAGCAGCTTAGTACGGGCCTCCTCACGGGGTAACGAGCAGTACTTC. Its translation is CASSLVRASSRGNEQYF.

The chain couples TRBV5-1 to TRBJ1-1, with D possibly being TRBD1 (5 bases). CDR1 and CDR2 from the germline V gene are SGHRS and YFSETQ. V was cut by 0 bases and J by 8 bases, with 11 bases left in between. The CDR3 consists of 13 residues. In DNA form, the CDR3 reads TGCGCCAGCAGCTTGGAGGACAACGGGGAAGCTTTCTTT. Amino acids: CASSLEDNGEAFF.

This rearrangement joins TRBV14 to TRBJ1-1; D gene ambiguous. This CDR3 has 15 residues. V lost 1 base and J 4 bases, leaving 13 bases between the germline ends. Germline assignment: CDR1 SGHDN and CDR2 FVKESK. The chain's CDR3 is CASSQAGKGGTEAFF. CDR3 DNA sequence: TGTGCCAGCAGCCAAGCCGGGAAGGGCGGCACTGAAGCTTTCTTT.

About this clone itself: The junction shows a germline mismatch at one end, possibly a read error. This rearrangement joins TRBV2 to TRBJ1-6; unclear D gene. CDR3 size: 14 residues. Germline loops: CDR1 SNHLY, CDR2 FYNNEI. CDR3 DNA sequence: TGTGCCAGCAGGGAAGGCTTTTCGGGTTCACCCCTCCACTTT. This encodes CASREGFSGSPLHF.

The V and J genes are TRBV27 and TRBJ1-1; 9 nucleotides match TRBD1. Per germline, CDR1 MNHEY and CDR2 SMNVEV (reference sequence). CDR3 length: 15 residues. V lost 5 bases to trimming and J lost 5 bases; unmatched junction nucleotides: 9. The CDR3 nucleotides are TGTGCCAGCAGTACACCGGGACAGGGTGTTACTGAAGCTTTCTTT. This codes for CASSTPGQGVTEAFF.

The chain combines TRBV19 with TRBJ1-1, with D possibly being TRBD1 (5 bases). The CDR3 is made up of 13 amino acids. The germline V gene encodes CDR1 LNHDA and CDR2 SQIVND (reference sequence). V lost 5 bases and J lost 7, with 14 bases in between. The CDR3 bases are TGTGCCAGTAGTTTAGCAAGGGGCGATGAAGCTTTCTTT. The encoded protein is CASSLARGDEAFF.

The gene calls are TRBV5-4 and TRBJ1-1; D may be TRBD1 (5 bases). CDR1 and CDR2 (germline): SGHNT, YYREEE (reference sequence). Between the trimmed V and J ends, which lost 6 bases and 3 bases, there was a span of 12 bases. The CDR3 is made up of 13 amino acids. CDR3 region: CASTIQADTEAFF. In nucleotides, the CDR3 is TGTGCCAGCACCATACAGGCGGACACTGAAGCTTTCTTT.

The chain couples TRBV19 to TRBJ1-4; D gene ambiguous. Trimming took 6 bases from V and 4 from J, leaving 15 bases between them. Germline V gives CDR1 LNHDA, CDR2 SQIVND (reference sequence). This CDR3 is 15 amino acids long. This CDR3 is CASSEEPGFNEKLFF. The DNA for the CDR3 is TGTGCCAGTAGCGAGGAGCCGGGTTTTAATGAAAAACTGTTTTTT.

This rearrangement joins TRBV23-1 to TRBJ1-3, with TRBD1 matching 9 bases. TRBV23-1 is known as an ORF, though its function is uncertain. This CDR3 has 19 residues. Losses at the gene ends were 3 bases for V and 2 bases for J; bases not matched to a gene: 14. Here the CDR3 reads CASSQSGHRGTGTGNTIYF. For the CDR3, the DNA is TGCGCCAGCAGTCAGTCGGGCCACCGTGGGACAGGGACTGGAAACACCATATATTTT.

This chain links TRBV4-1 with TRBJ1-1; TRBD1 might be the D (6 bases). V dropped 1 base and J dropped 2 bases, with 11 bases sitting between them. This CDR3 contains 15 residues. The V gene's germline CDR1 is MGHRA and CDR2 YSYEKL. Here the CDR3 reads CASSQVRGANTEAFF. For the CDR3, the DNA is TGCGCCAGCAGCCAAGTCAGGGGCGCAAACACTGAAGCTTTCTTT.

The chain employs TRBV4-2 and TRBJ1-1; 8 positions agree with TRBD1. There are 14 residues in the CDR3. V lost 0 bases and J lost 6; bases outside the gene matches: 3. Germline values: CDR1 LGHNA, CDR2 YNFKEQ. CDR3 in amino acids: CASSQDRGRPEAFF. DNA of the CDR3: TGTGCCAGCAGCCAAGACAGGGGGCGGCCTGAAGCTTTCTTT.

The DNA of the CDR3 is TGTGCCAGCAGGGGGGCCGTGAGTGCTTTCTTT. This encodes CASRGAVSAFF. V usage is TRBV25-1 and J usage is TRBJ1-1; tentatively, D is TRBD1 (6 bases). With 6 bases removed from V and 11 bases from J, the gap between germline ends came to 13 bases. Germline V CDR1 and CDR2: MGHDK, SYGVNS. The CDR3 contains 11 residues.

J is TRBJ2-7 and V is TRBV15, with 7 positions matching TRBD1. Germline CDR1 and CDR2: LNHNV and YYDKDF (reference sequence). The J segment lost 3 bases and the V segment lost 1 base, leaving 6 bases of the junction unmatched. The CDR3 has 15 amino acids. In nucleotides, the CDR3 is TGTGCCACCAGCAGAGGTCGAGGGGGCATCTACGAGCAGTACTTC. Its protein is CATSRGRGGIYEQYF. The full variable domain, in which reference TRBV15 and TRBJ2-7 provide the parts outside the CDR3, is DAMVIQNPRYQVTQFGKPVTLSCSQTLNHNVMYWYQQKSSQAPKLLFHYYDKDFNNEADTPDNFQSRRPNTSFCFLDIRSPGLGDTAMYLCATSRGRGGIYEQYFGPGTRLTVT.

The chain combines TRBV11-2 with TRBJ2-1; D unclear. This CDR3 is 15 amino acids long. V was pared by 3 bases and J by 0 bases, with 9 bases between. Germline values: CDR1 SGHAT, CDR2 FQNNGV. The CDR3 sequence is CASSFFHSSYNEQFF. The CDR3 DNA reads TGTGCCAGCAGCTTTTTTCATAGCTCCTACAATGAGCAGTTCTTC.